Below are 15 T cell receptor beta chains sequenced from a single sample in a study of blood T cell repertoires in COVID-19. Profiling relied on immunoSEQ multiplex PCR, and the TCRdb table lists in-frame clones only, not all of them. The sample comprises tens of thousands of clones, around 91% of which are singletons, and around 0.98% rests with the top ten. Sequencing was carried out using peripheral blood. These receptor sequences come from a woman between 45 and 65 years old in a cohort sampled during active COVID-19.

V is TRBV7-2 and J is TRBJ2-7; no clear D. Germline-derived CDR1 and CDR2 are SGHTA and FQGNSA. Between the trimmed V and J ends, which lost 6 bases and 0 bases, there was a span of 15 bases. The CDR3 covers 15 residues. CDR3 nucleotide sequence: TGTGCCAGCAGTCCCCCGGTGGCTAGCTCCTACGAGCAGTACTTC. It codes for CASSPPVASSYEQYF.

CDR3 DNA sequence: TGTGCCAGCAGCTACGGGACAGGGTTCGAAAAACTGTTTTTT. This codes for CASSYGTGFEKLFF. The rearrangement links TRBV7-6 to TRBJ1-4, with 9 bases aligning to TRBD1. The CDR3 spans 14 residues. V shed 4 bases, J shed 8 bases, and the junction held 5 bases outside the gene matches. Germline-derived CDR1 and CDR2 are SGHVS and FNYEAQ.

This clone has only one observation. The V and J genes are TRBV7-9 and TRBJ2-5; D is possibly TRBD2 (6 bases). The CDR3 spans 13 residues. CDR1 and CDR2 from the germline V gene are SEHNR and FQNEAQ (reference sequence). V was pared by 4 bases and J by 7 bases, with 13 bases between. This CDR3 is CASSSRGRGTQYF. The DNA of the CDR3 is TGTGCCAGCAGCTCTCGAGGGCGGGGGACCCAGTACTTC.

This chain joins TRBV15 and TRBJ1-5; D remains ambiguous. Germline V gene lookup returns CDR1 LNHNV and CDR2 YYDKDF (reference sequence). This CDR3 is built from 13 residues. Between the trimmed V and J ends, which lost 0 bases and 9 bases, there was a span of 9 bases. The CDR3 DNA sequence: TGTGCCACCAGCAGAGATGGCCTTCGGCCCCAGCATTTT. Translation gives CATSRDGLRPQHF.

This sequence joins TRBV28 and TRBJ2-7; a possible D gene is TRBD2 (5 bases). Germline CDR1 MDHEN, CDR2 SYDVKM. The CDR3 covers 14 residues. Between the trimmed V and J ends, which lost 2 bases and 1 base, there was a span of 9 bases. The CDR3 protein is CASSLAGLSYEQYF. CDR3 sequence (DNA): TGTGCCAGCAGTTTAGCGGGCCTATCCTACGAGCAGTACTTC.

The genes are TRBV2 and TRBJ1-4; 7 positions agree with TRBD1. The ends lost 0 bases at V and 6 bases at J; junction bases unmatched: 4. The CDR3 sequence is 15 residues long. Per germline, CDR1 SNHLY and CDR2 FYNNEI. The CDR3 here is CASSEARGGHEKLFF. The CDR3, as DNA: TGTGCCAGCAGTGAAGCAAGAGGGGGCCATGAAAAACTGTTTTTT.

The gene calls are TRBV7-3 and TRBJ2-3, with TRBD2 matching over 8 bases. The CDR3 has 16 amino acids. Germline CDR1 and CDR2: SGHTA and FQGTGA. V was clipped by 5 bases and J by 0 bases; unmatched bases: 7. CDR3 DNA sequence: TGTGCCAGCAGCCCGGGGGGGCCGGGTAGCACAGATACGCAGTATTTT. Protein product: CASSPGGPGSTDTQYF.

The V call is TRBV5-1, the J call TRBJ2-2; 11 bases agree with TRBD2. V gave up 1 base and J gave up 4 bases; unmatched junction bases: 9. Germline V gives CDR1 SGHRS, CDR2 YFSETQ. The CDR3 contains 18 residues. The CDR3 reads CASSLIAGGGTVTGELFF. In DNA form, the CDR3 reads TGCGCCAGCAGCTTGATAGCGGGAGGGGGAACGGTCACCGGGGAGCTGTTTTTT.

The sample holds a few counts of this clone. The chain couples TRBV3-1 (or the pseudogene TRBV3-2) to TRBJ2-7; TRBD2 matches 8 bases. The V gene end was trimmed by 4 bases and the J gene end by 3 bases; junction bases not matched to a gene: 8. CDR1 is LGHDT, CDR2 YNNKEL, per germline (reference sequence). The CDR3 is 15 residues long. The CDR3 coding sequence is TGTGCCAGCAGCCTCCCCCGGGAGGGAATCTACGAGCAGTACTTC. Protein: CASSLPREGIYEQYF.

The chain carries TRBV7-3 and TRBJ2-5, with 8 bases that match TRBD2. J lost 5 bases, V lost 4 bases, and 6 bases had no gene match. Germline CDR1 is SGHTA and CDR2 is FQGTGA. This CDR3 spans 14 amino acids. The CDR3 region is CASSSGLVGETQYF. Here the CDR3 DNA reads TGTGCCAGCAGCTCGGGACTAGTGGGGGAGACCCAGTACTTC.

The CDR3 DNA is TGCGCCAGCAGCTTATCCCGACTAGCGGGAGAAGAGACCCAGTACTTC. Its translation is CASSLSRLAGEETQYF. The chain employs TRBV5-1 and TRBJ2-5; 12 bases line up with TRBD2. Germline V CDR1 and CDR2: SGHRS, YFSETQ. The CDR3 sequence is 16 residues long. After removal of 2 bases from V and 3 bases from J, the junction contained 5 bases not matched to a gene.

V and J are TRBV3-1 (or the pseudogene TRBV3-2) and TRBJ2-3; TRBD2 matches 9 bases. CDR1 and CDR2 (germline): LGHDT, YNNKEL (reference sequence). The CDR3 is 17 amino acids. V trimming: 4 bases; J trimming: 0 bases; junction bases outside the gene matches: 8. Here the CDR3 reads CASSPRLAALSTDTQYF. The CDR3 DNA reads TGTGCCAGCAGCCCCCGACTAGCGGCCCTTAGCACAGATACGCAGTATTTT.

The rearrangement joins TRBV28 to TRBJ2-7; the D gene is possibly TRBD1 (6 bases). This CDR3 is built from 17 residues. Germline V gives CDR1 MDHEN, CDR2 SYDVKM. The V end was cut by 2 bases, the J end by 6 bases, with 23 bases between. The CDR3 sequence is CASSLMSQGRVAGEQYF. Written as DNA, the CDR3 is TGTGCCAGCAGTTTAATGTCGCAGGGGCGGGTGGCGGGCGAGCAGTACTTC.

The rearrangement joins TRBV19 to TRBJ2-1; weak D call: TRBD2 (7 bases). Germline V gene data show CDR1 as LNHDA and CDR2 as SQIVND (reference sequence). This CDR3 spans 15 amino acids. V lost 6 bases and J lost 5, with 17 bases in between. The CDR3 is CASSQGGGRNNEQFF. Written as DNA, the CDR3 is TGTGCCAGTAGCCAGGGAGGGGGTAGAAACAATGAGCAGTTCTTC. Using reference TRBV19 and TRBJ2-1 for the parts outside the CDR3, the full variable domain is DGGITQSPKYLFRKEGQNVTLSCEQNLNHDAMYWYRQDPGQGLRLIYYSQIVNDFQKGDIAEGYSVSREKKESFPLTVTSAQKNPTAFYLCASSQGGGRNNEQFFGPGTRLTVL.

The chain joins TRBV2 to TRBJ2-1; 7 bases align to TRBD2. The germline CDR1 and CDR2 sequences are SNHLY and FYNNEI. J was trimmed by 4 bases and V by 0 bases; bases with no gene match: 9. CDR3 length: 17 residues. The CDR3 is CASSEALGSGQYNEQFF. For the CDR3, the DNA is TGTGCCAGCAGTGAAGCGCTTGGTAGCGGGCAATACAATGAGCAGTTCTTC.